By its share, the clone carrying this T cell receptor beta chain is medium-sized (0.01 to 0.1%). Its specificity is unknown. This sample was taken from a study of T cells in tumors after PD-1 blockade. Whole-study context: Excluded were patients with checkpoint blockade, immunosuppressants, or radiotherapy or other anti-cancer therapy within 4 weeks. Daily vismodegib 150 mg continued in a subset of anti-PD-1-treated patients.

Method: immunoSEQ multiplex PCR; TCRdb's copy keeps in-frame clones and lacks some. The data show a few thousand clones, with approximately 67% seen just once and around 20% held by the top ten. CDR1 and CDR2 (germline): SGHTA, FQGTGA. CDR3 length: 12 residues. Trimming took 1 base from V and 7 from J, leaving 7 bases between them. Findings and caveats of the study: Blood contained about 42% of the tumor's TCR clonotypes.

The J gene is TRBJ1-1, the V gene TRBV7-3; D not certain. The TCR originated in a human donor with basal cell carcinoma. Sequenced material: tumor tissue, taken before anti-PD-1 treatment. This CDR3 is CASSLSGGEAFF. The CDR3 coding sequence is TGTGCCAGCAGCTTAAGTGGCGGTGAAGCTTTCTTT.